This TCR beta chain was identified in a study of neurological immune-mediated disorders (dated by TCRdb to the late 2010s). Context from the whole study: Using UMI-based sequencing, the study compared peripheral blood TCR-beta repertoires from patients with HTLV-I-associated myelopathy (HAM/TSP), patients with multiple sclerosis, and healthy controls. Alongside PBMC samples, the set of around 99 TCR-beta libraries contained longitudinal samples, technical triplicates, and paired CD4+ and CD8+ T-cell subsets that had been sorted. Of the roughly 68 subjects in the cohort, about 14 were HAM/TSP patients, around 35 were multiple sclerosis patients, and some 20 were healthy controls.

Paper-wide results and their limitations: The highest TCR clonal expansion was observed in HAM/TSP patients, whereas the lowest was observed in MS patients, even when compared with healthy controls. Expanded clones from different subjects shared no identical CDR3 amino acid sequences, which suggests that TCR-beta repertoires were private in all groups.

cDNA was synthesized by template-switch 5'RACE using a primer carrying a 10-nucleotide random unique molecular identifier by which each TCR transcript was tagged. Over 170 million TCR-beta sequences, covering 15-18 subjects, were produced in each sequencing run. The RNeasy kit was used for extraction of total RNA. The KAPA Real-time Library Amplification kit was used to amplify TCR-beta VDJ regions with primers targeting the TCR constant region and the 5'RACE anchor. Sample indexes and Illumina adaptors were added in a first PCR, and a second PCR then increased library yield. After purification with Ampure beads, the TCR product of roughly 650 bp was size-selected on a 2% E-gel SizeSelection system. Library quality was checked on a Bioanalyzer, concentration was measured with Qubit, and libraries were quantified with the Kapa Library Quantification kit before pooling. Libraries were sequenced paired-end 2 x 150 bp on an Illumina HiSeq 2500. To increase sequence diversity, roughly 24-32% phiX was spiked into each library pool. In the paper's pipeline: Quality-filtered reads were processed with the UMI-based MiGEC pipeline, which removed over 80% of raw TCR sequences during error correction. VDJ genes were aligned to IMGT germline references, and each clonotype was defined by a unique CDR3 amino acid sequence together with V-J genes. VDJtools evaluated clonal expansion, Shannon diversity and CDR3 relatedness (CalcPairwiseDistances, ClusterSamples); CLCbio workbench built phylogenetic trees. A clone was classed as expanded if it had 8 or more unique UMIs, a cutoff based on coefficient-of-variation modelling across technical triplicates. The raw public reads went through TCRdb reprocessing: fastp at Q25, MiXCR clone calling, in-frame beta chains kept. Rows with one shared CDR3 protein collapse into an entry with the most common genes and DNA. These V and J calls rely on TCRdb rather than the paper's analysis. Present in this sample are about 77,000 distinct CDR3 sequences, about 9.7% of which were seen just once. Of the sample, 1.5% to 2% falls within the top ten clones.

The CDR3 starts with the cysteine, ends with the phenylalanine, and has 13 residues. The entry retains the CDR3 DNA only, 39 bases that are in frame from base 1. Sequences SQVTM (CDR1) and ANQGSEA (CDR2) are obtained from the germline V gene. V and J are truncated by 6 bases and 4 bases respectively, leaving an intervening sequence of 16 bases. The healthy controls were volunteers from a blood bank in Maryland, USA. Libraries from unsorted PBMCs were made from 2 million PBMCs kept in RNAlater at -80 degrees C until RNA extraction. Peripheral blood was subjected to Ficoll-Hypaque density gradient centrifugation to isolate PBMCs, which were then cryopreserved in liquid nitrogen. This clonotype was counted a single time. What antigen it recognizes has not been identified. No clone much larger than this one lies a single base away; base qualities are absent. A read on its own is weak evidence.

The clonotype originates from a man aged 45-60 years in good health. The sequenced sample was PBMCs. The rearranged chain carries TRBV29-1 and TRBJ2-7; the D gene is perhaps TRBD1, on 6 matching bases. The CDR3: CSVERDMVYEQYF. The nucleotide sequence reads TGCAGCGTGGAGAGGGACATGGTATACGAGCAGTACTTC.